Detailed here is one T cell receptor (beta chain). Its antigen is undetermined. This sample stems from a study of shared clonotypes between healthy human individuals. TCRdb's copy holds only in-frame clones and misses some; the assay was immunoSEQ multiplex PCR. This sample has 950,000 to 1,100,000 clones, with about 80% found just once. Germline assignment: CDR1 SGHKS and CDR2 YYEKEE (reference sequence). The CDR3 loop spans 13 amino acids. V was shortened by 0 bases and J by 5 bases, with 6 bases between the two germline ends. Study-wide points: In the sorted subsets, rarefaction showed sequencing was incomplete despite large depth. Naive CD4 clonotype sharing across a few donors was about 5%. Richness estimates generally favored naive over memory subsets.

The V and J genes are TRBV5-5 and TRBJ1-5; no clear D. The sequenced sample was memory CD4+ T cells from PBMCs. Subset denoted: CD45RA-negative fraction. The TCR sequence derives from a man aged 18 to 29 in good health. Some clones in this sample may be carry-over from other donors' samples. The CDR3 bases are TGTGCCAGCAGCTTGGTCGTGGATCAGCCCCAGCATTTT. Amino acid sequence: CASSLVVDQPQHF.